This T cell receptor beta chain is from a study of blood T cell repertoires in COVID-19. The table came from immunoSEQ multiplex PCR; TCRdb's copy has only in-frame clones and leaves some out. The data contain about 420,000 clones, 85% to 90% of them singletons. Losses at the gene ends were 1 base for V and 3 bases for J; bases not matched to a gene: 6. The CDR3 has 16 residues. The germline V gene encodes CDR1 GTSNPN and CDR2 SVGIG (reference sequence). This receptor was taken from a man younger than 30 with COVID-19, enrolled during active disease. V is TRBV30 and J is TRBJ2-4; 10 positions match TRBD2. Sequenced: peripheral blood. This CDR3 is CAWSELAGFSKNIQYF. The CDR3 bases are TGTGCCTGGAGTGAACTAGCGGGATTTAGCAAAAACATTCAGTACTTC. The full variable domain, its missing parts supplied by reference TRBV30 and TRBJ2-4, is SQTIHQWPATLVQPVGSPLSLECTVEGTSNPNLYWYRQAAGRGLQLLFYSVGIGQISSEVPQNLSASRPQDRQFILSSKKLLLSDSGFYLCAWSELAGFSKNIQYFGAGTRLSVL.